This entry features one T cell receptor (beta chain) sequence. What it binds is not known. Assay: immunoSEQ multiplex PCR; the TCRdb copy retains only in-frame clones and omits some. The profile covers 1,400,000 or so clones, with approximately 98.5% appearing a single time and 0.36% taken by the ten largest. This sample is part of a study of shared clonotypes between healthy human individuals. Notes on the study in general: In contrast to clonotypes shared by all four donors, non-shared clonotypes had lower generation probabilities.

Germline values: CDR1 SGHNT, CDR2 YYREEE (reference sequence). The CDR3 sequence is 16 residues long. V was shortened by 4 bases and J by 4 bases, with 19 bases between the two germline ends. This chain connects TRBV5-4 to TRBJ2-3, with D tentatively TRBD1 (5 bases). Sequencing was carried out using naive CD4+ T cells sorted from blood. Subset reported: CD45RA+ positively selected. The sequence came from a young man in good health. For the CDR3, the DNA is TGTGCCAGCAGCCTAGATCCCACCAGGGCGGCAGATACGCAGTATTTT. Translating gives CASSLDPTRAADTQYF. Using reference TRBV5-4 and TRBJ2-3 for the parts outside the CDR3, the full variable domain is ETGVTQSPTHLIKTRGQQVTLRCSSQSGHNTVSWYQQALGQGPQFIFQYYREEENGRGNFPPRFSGLQFPNYSSELNVNALELDDSALYLCASSLDPTRAADTQYFGPGTRLTVL.